The entry that follows covers one TCR beta chain sequence. It lacks a known antigen. Within one base of it there is no much larger clone, and no base qualities were kept. This record belongs to a study of T cell responses to AZD1222 COVID-19 vaccine (dated by TCRdb to the early 2020s). The study in broad terms: A total of 233 trial participants underwent TCR sequencing, of whom about 210 had received two doses of AZD1222 and 26 had received two doses of the MenACWY control vaccine. Trial participants were enrolled by age into 18-55, 56-69 and 70-plus year subgroups, with roughly 160, 29 and 62 TCR-sequenced participants respectively.

The sample's time point, from its label and the paper: about 28 days (+/-7) after the second vaccine dose. AZD1222 recipients given second doses at about 4 weeks or at about 12 weeks were pooled, since spike-specific TCR depth and breadth were not found to differ between the two schedules. The vaccinee samples were drawn from two UK trials, COV001 and COV002, one of which was a single-blind randomized controlled phase 2/3 trial testing AZD1222 (ChAdOx1 nCoV-19) in healthy adults. Trial participant PBMC samples were collected at day 0 and day 28 after the second dose for TCRbeta chain sequencing. The CDR3 regions of human TCRbeta chains were subjected to immunosequencing. In the authors' own workflow: TCRs in the repertoires were compared against a reference library of SARS-CoV-2-specific TCRs that had been generated with the MIRA antigen-specificity platform. Breadth was defined as the fraction of unique TCRs that were SARS-CoV-2-associated, and depth was defined as the fraction of total T cells that were SARS-CoV-2-associated. Using the MIRA data, every spike-specific TCR was mapped to the spike region that the TCR reacted to and assigned to either a CD4 or a CD8 class. Log10-transformed breadth and depth values were compared by one-way ANOVA with Sidak's multiple comparisons tests. The source is immuneACCESS, and TCRdb retained only in-frame sequences with V and J called. Part of the clones is not carried over; for the studies checked, unresolved V genes explain less than half of this, and the remainder is unexplained. The DNA gave D and trimming, while V, J and clone size come from that table. The sample has some 86,000 clones on record, about 88% of them singletons. The top ten clonotypes cover less than 8.5% of the sample.

Results and caveats for the whole study, not just this receptor: The 56-69-year group was small, and its depth increase did not reach significance, likely because of low power. Conclusions about previously exposed vaccinees are limited, since just a handful of AZD1222 recipients were seropositive for SARS-CoV-2 at baseline. Participants were mostly white British, with more females than males. The authors suggested clonal diversity may have been underestimated. CD4 TCRs associated with the vaccine covered the entire spike protein, and the dominant responses were in regions 160-218 and 743-854. After two AZD1222 doses, both the breadth and the depth of spike-specific TCRs were significantly higher than at day 0 and than in MenACWY recipients. Because no samples from the day 14 peak response were available, repertoires could be characterized only after the peak T cell response. Reportedly, almost half of the unique spike-specific TCRs recognized epitopes lying outside the regions that are mutated in the B.1.351 and B.1.1.7 variants.

V is cut by 5 bases and J by 8 bases, and the space between the germline ends is 13 bases. The germline V gene (reference sequence) yields DFQATT for CDR1 and SNEGSKA for CDR2. The CDR3, from cysteine to phenylalanine, totals 11 residues. Left in the record is the CDR3 DNA by itself, 33 bases read in frame from the first base. The specimen comprised peripheral blood, sampled 28 days after the second AZD1222 dose. The V and J genes are TRBV20-1 and TRBJ2-7, with the D gene uncertain. This sequence was found in an adult who received the AZD1222 COVID-19 vaccine. The DNA sequence follows: TGCAGTGCTCTACTCCCTACGCAGCAGTACTTC. This translates into CSALLPTQQYF.